This T cell receptor (beta chain) was obtained from a study of shared clonotypes between healthy human individuals. Looking at the study overall: Ranging from 18 to 49 in age, donors were a couple of women and a few men.

Unsorted PBMC DNA sequencing spanned ten immunoSEQ deep assay plates. Repertoires were generated with immunoSEQ multiplex PCR, while TCRdb's copy carries only in-frame clones and drops some. The sample lists around 430,000 clones, 79% occurring once. On this clone itself: Its antigen is unidentified.

In germline, CDR1 is SGHTA, CDR2 FQGNSA. There are 13 residues in the CDR3. V lost 0 bases and J 5 bases, leaving 7 bases between the germline ends. Points from the study as a whole: Genetic and exposure-history diversity was limited by the small donor number.

The genes are TRBV7-2 and TRBJ2-5; D is ambiguous. This TCR derives from a woman aged 40 to 49 in good health. Some clones in this sample may be carry-over from other donors' samples. The sample comprised PBMCs. This CDR3 reads CASSLAQPETQYF. CDR3 DNA: TGTGCCAGCAGCTTAGCGCAGCCGGAGACCCAGTACTTC.